This TCR beta chain came from a study of Graves' ophthalmopathy and Graves' hyperthyroidism. Study-wide results and limits: Also, most clonotypes expanded in the thyroid above 0.001 frequency appeared in blood. Discrimination between ophthalmopathy and stable hyperthyroidism by a 13-signature model showed nearly 90% sensitivity and 70% to 84% specificity.

RNA transcripts yielded amplified TCR beta CDR3 regions. An initial RT-PCR round employing HTBI primers preceded a second-round multiplex PCR. TCRdb re-derived calls from the multiplex PCR reads in MiXCR, one entry per CDR3 protein. The table has around 590,000 distinct CDR3 sequences, roughly 39% seen once. Note on this clonotype: Its matching antigen is unknown.

CDR1 and CDR2 from the germline V gene are SQVTM and ANQGSEA. This CDR3 contains 11 residues. The hyperthyroidism patients, aged 18 to 65, had been newly diagnosed, with under 2 months' duration. The sample consisted of peripheral blood or thyroid tissue (not recorded which). The receptor's source is an adult man with Graves' hyperthyroidism. This chain joins TRBV29-1 and TRBJ1-4, with a weak D call TRBD1 (5 bases). The CDR3 nucleotides are TGCAGACCCGGGACGTTGGAAAAACTGTTTTTT. Encoded protein: CRPGTLEKLFF.